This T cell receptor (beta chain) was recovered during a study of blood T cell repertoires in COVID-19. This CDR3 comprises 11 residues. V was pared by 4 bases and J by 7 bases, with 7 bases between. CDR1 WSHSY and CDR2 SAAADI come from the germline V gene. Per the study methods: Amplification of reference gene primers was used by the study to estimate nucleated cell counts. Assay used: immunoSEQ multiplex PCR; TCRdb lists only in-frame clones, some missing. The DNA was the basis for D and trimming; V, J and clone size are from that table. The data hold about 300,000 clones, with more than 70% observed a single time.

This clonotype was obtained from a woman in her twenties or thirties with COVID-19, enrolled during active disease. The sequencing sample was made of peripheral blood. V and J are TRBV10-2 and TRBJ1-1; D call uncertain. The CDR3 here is CASSAGIEAFF. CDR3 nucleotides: TGCGCCAGCAGTGCTGGCATTGAAGCTTTCTTT.